The 19 T cell receptor beta chains given below trace back to one sample, sequenced in a study of cytomegalovirus exposure and HLA in healthy donors. The PCR ran on 60 Vbeta and 13 Jbeta primers. The protocol was immunoSEQ multiplex PCR, while the TCRdb copy is restricted to in-frame clones and leaves out a portion. The table records about 190,000 clones, 80% of them present only once. Sequenced input: PBMCs. The receptors were gathered from a woman in her 40s in good health and CMV-seronegative.

CDR3 DNA: TGTGCCAGCAGCTCCTTAGCGGGAGGAGGGTACAATGAGCAGTTCTTC. Its translation: CASSSLAGGGYNEQFF. The chain has TRBV7-8 and TRBJ2-1, with 10 bases fitting TRBD2. Germline trimming cut 4 bases from V and 4 bases from J; bases unmatched to any gene: 7. CDR3 size: 16 residues. Germline V gives CDR1 SGHVS, CDR2 FQNEAQ.

In this sample, this clone turned up a few times. J is TRBJ2-1 and V is TRBV5-1; 15 bases map to TRBD2. This CDR3 has 15 amino acids. Germline CDR1 and CDR2: SGHRS and YFSETQ. V trimming: 4 bases; J trimming: 7 bases; junction bases outside the gene matches: 3. In DNA, the CDR3 is TGCGCCAGCAGCGGACTAGCGGGAGGGAGTAATGAGCAGTTCTTC. It yields the protein CASSGLAGGSNEQFF.

The chain is built from TRBV9 and TRBJ2-3, with 11 bases aligning to TRBD2. Germline V gives CDR1 SGDLS, CDR2 YYNGEE. This CDR3 is 17 amino acids long. With V trimmed by 0 bases and J by 6 bases, 9 bases remained unmatched. The CDR3 here is CASSVARLAGGGDTQYF. As DNA, the CDR3 is TGTGCCAGCAGCGTAGCTAGGCTAGCGGGAGGCGGGGATACGCAGTATTTT.

The chain employs TRBV10-3 and TRBJ2-4, with D possibly being TRBD2 (5 bases). Germline V gene sequence: CDR1 ENHRY, CDR2 SYGVKD. The CDR3 is 16 amino acids. V lost 0 bases, J lost 0 bases, and 9 bases lay in between. The CDR3 region is CAISESGVLAKNIQYF. CDR3 nucleotide sequence: TGTGCCATCAGTGAGTCGGGAGTGCTAGCCAAAAACATTCAGTACTTC.

This clone occurred a few times. The chain has TRBV5-1 and TRBJ2-1, with 7 bases matching TRBD1. The CDR3 runs to 15 residues. Trimming removed 6 bases from V and 4 bases from J; junction bases left unmatched: 10. Germline CDR1 and CDR2: SGHRS and YFSETQ. CDR3 DNA sequence: TGCGCCAGCACCCCGACAGGGATAGATTACAATGAGCAGTTCTTC. It specifies CASTPTGIDYNEQFF.

The rearrangement uses TRBV15 and TRBJ2-1; possibly TRBD1 for D (5 bases). The V end was cut by 5 bases, the J end by 6 bases, with 14 bases between. CDR1 and CDR2 (germline): LNHNV, YYDKDF (reference sequence). The CDR3 sequence is 14 residues long. The CDR3 DNA sequence: TGTGCCACCAGCGGACAAGGGATGGGCAATGAGCAGTTCTTC. Translated: CATSGQGMGNEQFF. The full variable domain, its missing parts supplied by reference TRBV15 and TRBJ2-1, is DAMVIQNPRYQVTQFGKPVTLSCSQTLNHNVMYWYQQKSSQAPKLLFHYYDKDFNNEADTPDNFQSRRPNTSFCFLDIRSPGLGDTAMYLCATSGQGMGNEQFFGPGTRLTVL.

V usage is TRBV18 and J usage is TRBJ1-2; the D gene is possibly TRBD1 (6 bases). The CDR3 is made up of 15 amino acids. The ends were cut back, 4 bases at V and 1 base at J, with 13 bases in the middle. Germline V CDR1 and CDR2: KGHSH, LQKENI. The DNA for the CDR3 is TGTGCCAGCTCACAGACTGACAGGATTAACTATGGCTACACCTTC. Translation: CASSQTDRINYGYTF.

This chain links TRBV7-8 with TRBJ2-7; D is perhaps TRBD2 (6 bases). The V gene's germline CDR1 is SGHVS and CDR2 FQNEAQ. CDR3 length equals 14 residues. V was clipped by 2 bases and J by 5 bases, with 13 bases between them. Here the CDR3 DNA reads TGTGCCAGCAGCTTAAAGGTACTAGCCCACGAGCAGTACGTC. Amino acids: CASSLKVLAHEQYV.

The chain joins TRBV11-2 to TRBJ2-5; D unclear. The length of the CDR3 is 14 residues. Trimming shortened V by 2 bases and J by 1 base, and 8 bases separated the two germline ends. Germline V gives CDR1 SGHAT, CDR2 FQNNGV. The CDR3 loop is CASSLMIAQETQYF. In DNA, the CDR3 is TGTGCCAGCAGCTTAATGATAGCCCAAGAGACCCAGTACTTC.

The chain is built from TRBV27 and TRBJ2-1; 9 nucleotides line up with TRBD1. The V gene end was trimmed by 6 bases and the J gene end by 5 bases; junction bases not matched to a gene: 8. Germline assignment: CDR1 MNHEY and CDR2 SMNVEV (reference sequence). This CDR3 is built from 15 residues. CDR3 protein: CASSGPGQGHNEQFF. Written as DNA, the CDR3 is TGTGCCAGCAGCGGACCGGGACAGGGTCACAATGAGCAGTTCTTC.

Only a few counts were recorded for this clone. The CDR3 end shows no conserved phenylalanine or tryptophan, and so a read error is likely. The limits of the CDR3 on the DNA are not certain, so only TCRdb's listed CDR3 is given. J is TRBJ1-2 and V is TRBV19. CDR1 is LNHDA and CDR2 is SQIVND in the germline V gene (reference sequence). The CDR3 extends over 12 residues, inclusive of both ends. CDR3 in amino acids: CASKAYGDRLVV.

The sample holds a few counts of this clone. V is TRBV4-1 and J is TRBJ2-7, with 14 bases lining up with TRBD2. CDR1 and CDR2 (germline): MGHRA, YSYEKL. V lost 1 base and J lost 7; bases outside the gene matches: 6. The CDR3 has 16 residues. Here the CDR3 reads CASSQVRLAGGREQYF. CDR3 sequence (DNA): TGCGCCAGCAGCCAAGTTCGACTAGCGGGAGGGCGGGAGCAGTACTTC.

The chain has TRBV5-1 and TRBJ1-4; TRBD1 is a possible D gene (5 bases). This CDR3 is built from 16 residues. The V end was cut by 2 bases, the J end by 3 bases, with 14 bases between. CDR1 and CDR2 from the germline V gene are SGHRS and YFSETQ. The CDR3, as DNA: TGCGCCAGCAGCTTTCAGGGACTGGAGCCTAATGAAAAACTGTTTTTT. The encoded protein is CASSFQGLEPNEKLFF.

The chain carries TRBV29-1 and TRBJ2-1; 9 bases align to TRBD2. In germline, CDR1 is SQVTM, CDR2 ANQGSEA. The CDR3 sequence is 15 residues long. The J segment lost 3 bases and the V segment lost 4 bases, leaving 7 bases of the junction unmatched. CDR3 sequence (DNA): TGCAGCGTTGGGCAGCGGGAGGTTTACTACAATGAGCAGTTCTTC. Residues: CSVGQREVYYNEQFF.

The J gene is TRBJ2-1, the V gene TRBV15, with 7 bases aligning to TRBD1. The ends lost 5 bases at V and 4 bases at J; junction bases unmatched: 5. CDR1 and CDR2 from the germline V gene are LNHNV and YYDKDF (reference sequence). The CDR3 runs 14 residues. Here the CDR3 reads CATSYRDSYNEQFF. The CDR3 coding sequence is TGTGCCACCAGCTACCGGGACAGTTACAATGAGCAGTTCTTC.

The rearrangement uses TRBV5-1 and TRBJ2-1; D call uncertain. Trimming pared 6 bases from V and 4 bases from J, leaving 11 bases between. CDR1 and CDR2 from the germline V gene are SGHRS and YFSETQ. The CDR3 runs to 13 residues. The CDR3 nucleotides read TGCGCCAGCAACCTCCCAGGATACAATGAGCAGTTCTTC. It yields the protein CASNLPGYNEQFF.

The genes are TRBV5-8 and TRBJ2-2; maybe TRBD2 (6 bases). Germline V lookup: CDR1 SGHTS, CDR2 YDEGEE. V lost 3 bases and J lost 7, with 19 bases in between. This CDR3 is built from 16 residues. As DNA, the CDR3 is TGTGCCAGCAGCTCCGCTAGCGCAAGCTTTGGCGGGGAGCTGTTTTTT. Amino acid sequence: CASSSASASFGGELFF.

The rearrangement uses TRBV4-2 and TRBJ2-7; possible D gene TRBD2, 6 bases. CDR1 is LGHNA and CDR2 is YNFKEQ in the germline V gene. The germline V and J ends were trimmed by 4 bases and 1 base, with 26 bases remaining between them. This CDR3 comprises 19 residues. The CDR3 coding sequence is TGTGCCAGCAGCCCCCGGCGGGAAGCCGTACCTATCCTTTCCTACGAGCAGTACGTC. Amino acid sequence: CASSPRREAVPILSYEQYV.

V is TRBV12-5 and J is TRBJ1-4, with D perhaps TRBD1 (5 bases). Germline lookup yields CDR1 LGHNT and CDR2 FRNRAP. This CDR3 is built from 16 residues. V lost 0 bases and J 8 bases, leaving 16 bases between the germline ends. CDR3 sequence: CASGLVLGGFSEKLFF. The CDR3 region has the DNA TGTGCTAGTGGTTTGGTACTCGGGGGTTTTAGCGAAAAACTGTTTTTT.